Following are 16 T cell receptor beta chains from one sample sequenced in a study of T cells expressing NK-cell markers. Using the 5' RACE reads, TCRdb records one entry per CDR3 protein without DNA. The sample has about 160,000 distinct CDR3 sequences; the top ten hold 18%. Sequencing was carried out using blood T cells: a sorted CD56 or NKG2C T cell subset, CD4+ or CD8+ T cells, or bulk PBMC T cells (not recorded which). All receptors derive from a woman aged 18 to 69 in good health.

This sequence joins TRBV6-1 and TRBJ2-5; TCRdb's D gene call, TRBD2, goes unchecked for lack of DNA. The CDR3 length is 18 residues. Germline-derived CDR1 and CDR2 are MNHNS and SASEGT. The CDR3 reads CASSDAGLAGGQRETQYF.

This chain uses TRBV4-2 with TRBJ2-7; lacking DNA, the TRBD1 call made by TCRdb goes unchecked. The CDR3 runs 13 residues. Germline V gene data show CDR1 as LGHNA and CDR2 as YNFKEQ. CDR3 protein: CASSRDRGNEQYF.

The chain is built from TRBV11-3 and TRBJ2-5; TCRdb indicates TRBD2, and absent DNA this call remains unverified. Looked up from germline, CDR1 is SGHNT and CDR2 is YENEEA. This CDR3 spans 17 amino acids. This chain's CDR3 is CASSPGTSGAYQETQYF.

This chain connects TRBV5-4 to TRBJ1-4; TCRdb's D gene call, TRBD1, goes unchecked for lack of DNA. Germline CDR1 is SGHNT and CDR2 is YYREEE (reference sequence). CDR3 size: 15 residues. CDR3: CASSRRGTVNEKLFF.

This sequence joins TRBV5-5 and TRBJ2-2; TCRdb designates TRBD2, a call that cannot be tested without DNA. This CDR3 is 16 amino acids long. Germline CDR1 is SGHKS and CDR2 is YYEKEE (reference sequence). The CDR3 is CASSPSQAGVVGELFF.

This chain connects TRBV7-8 to TRBJ2-1; TCRdb's assignment of TRBD2 cannot be checked, as there is no DNA. Looked up from germline, CDR1 is SGHVS and CDR2 is FQNEAQ. This CDR3 is 15 amino acids long. CDR3 region: CASSLESWSRGEQFF.

The chain couples TRBV7-2 to TRBJ2-3; absent DNA, TCRdb's TRBD2 call cannot be checked. CDR3 length: 15 residues. Germline-derived CDR1 and CDR2 are SGHTA and FQGNSA. The CDR3 reads CASSLRRAGTDTQYF.

This chain links TRBV29-1 with TRBJ2-7. The CDR3 loop spans 13 amino acids. Germline V CDR1 and CDR2: SQVTM, ANQGSEA. CDR3 in amino acids: CSVGGANSYEQYF.

The CDR3 loop reads CSASSGGNTEAFF. The chain joins TRBV20-1 to TRBJ1-1; TCRdb reports TRBD1, a call that lacks DNA to check it against. From germline, CDR1 is DFQATT and CDR2 SNEGSKA (reference sequence). The CDR3 is made up of 13 amino acids.

The rearrangement links TRBV5-1 to TRBJ2-2. The V gene's germline CDR1 is SGHRS and CDR2 YFSETQ. The CDR3 covers 15 residues. This CDR3 is CASSQNNPRTGELFF.

The V and J genes are TRBV10-3 and TRBJ2-1; the D call from TCRdb, TRBD2, cannot be confirmed without DNA. CDR1 and CDR2 (germline): ENHRY, SYGVKD. The CDR3 covers 16 residues. CDR3 amino acids: CAISSRSGRAGNEQFF.

This chain uses TRBV13 with TRBJ2-7. In germline, CDR1 is PRHDT, CDR2 FYEKMQ (reference sequence). This CDR3 contains 12 residues. This CDR3 is CASSNSSYEQYF.

The chain joins TRBV4-2 to TRBJ2-7; the D call from TCRdb, TRBD2, cannot be confirmed without DNA. CDR3 length equals 16 residues. The germline gives CDR1 LGHNA, CDR2 YNFKEQ. The CDR3 loop reads CASSQDSAGGSGEQYF.

The chain couples TRBV7-3 to TRBJ2-7; with no DNA, the TCRdb D assignment of TRBD2 cannot be verified. Germline V CDR1 and CDR2: SGHTA, FQGTGA. The CDR3 spans 16 residues. The CDR3 here is CASSPRLAGVAYEQYF.

CDR3 protein: CATSRDYGNGNEQYF. This chain uses TRBV15 with TRBJ2-7. Germline-derived CDR1 and CDR2 are LNHNV and YYDKDF (reference sequence). The CDR3 has 15 amino acids.

V and J are TRBV12-3 or TRBV12-4 and TRBJ2-2; TCRdb names TRBD2, which stays unverified in the absence of DNA. The CDR3 is 15 residues long. The CDR3 loop is CASSFGTENTGELFF.